This entry describes one T cell receptor (beta chain). Its antigen remains unknown. The entry originates in a study of shared clonotypes between healthy human individuals. Broader study findings: The study sampled only blood, and tissue repertoires likely differ.

The protocol was immunoSEQ multiplex PCR, while the TCRdb copy is restricted to in-frame clones and leaves out a portion. The table includes a few million clones, roughly nine tenths detected once. Subsets obtained from CD4+ cells comprised CD45RA+ naive and CD45RA-negative memory cells. CDR1 and CDR2 from the germline V gene are SGHKS and YYEKEE (reference sequence). CDR3 length equals 15 residues. After removal of 7 bases from V and 3 bases from J, the junction contained 6 bases not matched to a gene. Input material: naive CD4+ T cells sorted from blood. Subset given: CD45RA+ positively selected. The chain joins TRBV5-5 to TRBJ2-4; TRBD1 matches at 11 bases. The TCR was taken from a man between 18 and 35 years old in good health. CDR3 nucleotides: TGTGCCAGCGATGGGACAGGGGGTAACAAAAACATTCAGTACTTC. It codes for CASDGTGGNKNIQYF.